Presented here are 9 T cell receptor beta chains from one specimen sequenced in a study of control samples from healthy donors and cancer patients. The table came from immunoSEQ multiplex PCR; TCRdb's copy has only in-frame clones and leaves some out. The table shows tens of thousands of clones, with approximately 90% occurring only once. Sequencing was carried out using PBMCs. These receptor sequences come from a man in his sixties with colorectal cancer.

This chain uses TRBV2 with TRBJ1-3, with a possible D match to TRBD1 (6 bases). This CDR3 comprises 15 residues. The V and J ends lost 6 bases and 0 bases respectively, with 12 bases between them. Germline values: CDR1 SNHLY, CDR2 FYNNEI. The CDR3 DNA is TGTGCCAGCAGGCGACAGGAGAGCTCTGGAAACACCATATATTTT. Translation gives CASRRQESSGNTIYF.

V and J are TRBV21-1 and TRBJ1-6. TRBV21-1 has pseudogene status. The CDR3 totals 13 residues. The CDR3 loop is CASSKGGGGPVHF. The DNA for the CDR3 is TGTGCCAGCAGCAAAGGCGGAGGAGGACCGGTCCACTTT.

The V gene is TRBV5-1, the J gene TRBJ2-2; the D call may be TRBD1 or TRBD2 (5 bases each). Germline-derived CDR1 and CDR2 are SGHRS and YFSETQ. V shed 4 bases and J shed 2 bases, with 18 bases lying between them. The CDR3 runs 17 residues. This CDR3 reads CASSLRPGPTNTGELFF. For the CDR3, the DNA is TGCGCCAGCAGCCTAAGGCCGGGACCGACTAACACCGGGGAGCTGTTTTTT.

A single count supports this clone. The rearrangement links TRBV5-8 to TRBJ2-5, with D maybe TRBD1 (6 bases). CDR3 length equals 14 residues. The germline V and J ends were trimmed by 4 bases and 0 bases, with 10 bases remaining between them. Looked up from germline, CDR1 is SGHTS and CDR2 is YDEGEE. For the CDR3, the DNA is TGTGCCAGCAGCAAGACAGGTTACCAAGAGACCCAGTACTTC. Protein product: CASSKTGYQETQYF.

The gene calls are TRBV19 and TRBJ2-5; TRBD1 might be the D (6 bases). Germline V gives CDR1 LNHDA, CDR2 SQIVND (reference sequence). The CDR3 is made up of 15 amino acids. With 4 bases removed from V and 5 bases from J, the gap between germline ends came to 17 bases. The DNA of the CDR3 is TGTGCCAGTAGTACCCGACAGGCTGGGCAGGAGACCCAGTACTTC. Translation gives CASSTRQAGQETQYF.

V usage is TRBV30 and J usage is TRBJ1-5; D remains ambiguous. The CDR3 is made up of 14 amino acids. Trimming left V 5 bases short and J 1 base short, with 12 bases between. CDR1 is GTSNPN, CDR2 SVGIG, per germline (reference sequence). The CDR3 protein is CAWAKQPSNQPQHF. In DNA, the CDR3 is TGTGCCTGGGCCAAACAGCCAAGCAATCAGCCCCAGCATTTT.

This chain uses TRBV4-2 with TRBJ2-5; 7 positions agree with TRBD2. Germline values: CDR1 LGHNA, CDR2 YNFKEQ. The V gene end was trimmed by 5 bases and the J gene end by 5 bases; junction bases not matched to a gene: 14. There are 16 residues in the CDR3. CDR3 protein: CASSTQRGHWEETQYF. The CDR3 DNA reads as TGTGCCAGCAGCACCCAGCGGGGTCATTGGGAGGAGACCCAGTACTTC.

This clone was seen a single time. The V gene is TRBV3-1 (or the pseudogene TRBV3-2), the J gene TRBJ2-7; perhaps TRBD2 as D (6 bases). V lost 2 bases and J lost 7, with 12 bases in between. The CDR3 is 13 residues long. Germline V gene lookup returns CDR1 LGHDT and CDR2 YNNKEL (reference sequence). The CDR3 here is CASSQRAAGEQYF. CDR3 sequence (DNA): TGTGCCAGCAGCCAACGGGCGGCGGGGGAGCAGTACTTC.

This chain links TRBV28 with TRBJ2-1, with 8 bases matching TRBD2. This CDR3 spans 15 amino acids. V lost 5 bases and J lost 5; bases outside the gene matches: 8. The germline V gene encodes CDR1 MDHEN and CDR2 SYDVKM. The CDR3 loop reads CASSPGRGGHNEQFF. CDR3 DNA sequence: TGTGCCAGCAGTCCCGGGAGGGGTGGCCACAATGAGCAGTTCTTC.